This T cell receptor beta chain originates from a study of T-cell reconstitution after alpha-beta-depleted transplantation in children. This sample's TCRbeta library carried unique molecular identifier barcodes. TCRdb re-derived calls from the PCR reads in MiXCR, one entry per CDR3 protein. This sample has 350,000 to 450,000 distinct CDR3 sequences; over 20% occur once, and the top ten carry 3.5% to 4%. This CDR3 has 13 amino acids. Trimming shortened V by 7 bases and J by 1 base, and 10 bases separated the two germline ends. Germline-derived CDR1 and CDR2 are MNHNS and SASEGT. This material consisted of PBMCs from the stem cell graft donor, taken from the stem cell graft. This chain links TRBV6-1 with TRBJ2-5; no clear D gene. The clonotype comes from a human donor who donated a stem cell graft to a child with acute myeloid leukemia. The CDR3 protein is CASTSLSQETQYF. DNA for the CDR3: TGTGCCAGCACGTCGTTGAGCCAAGAGACCCAGTACTTC.